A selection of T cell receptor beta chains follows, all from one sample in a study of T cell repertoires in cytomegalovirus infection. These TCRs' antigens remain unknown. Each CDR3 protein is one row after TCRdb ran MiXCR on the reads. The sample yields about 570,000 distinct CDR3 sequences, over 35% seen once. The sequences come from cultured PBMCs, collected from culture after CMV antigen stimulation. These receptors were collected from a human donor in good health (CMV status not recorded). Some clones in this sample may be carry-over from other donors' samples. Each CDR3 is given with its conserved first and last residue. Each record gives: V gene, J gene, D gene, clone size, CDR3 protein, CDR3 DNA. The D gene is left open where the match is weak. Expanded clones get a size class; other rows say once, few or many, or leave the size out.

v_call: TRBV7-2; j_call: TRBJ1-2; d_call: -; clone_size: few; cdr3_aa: CASSHREKIYGYTF; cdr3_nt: TGTGCCAGCAGCCACCGGGAGAAAATCTATGGCTACACCTTC
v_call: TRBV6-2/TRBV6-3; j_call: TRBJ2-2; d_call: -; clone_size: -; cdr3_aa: CASRRPPETMFF; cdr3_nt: TGTGCCAGCAGACGCCCCCCAGAGACGATGTTTTTT
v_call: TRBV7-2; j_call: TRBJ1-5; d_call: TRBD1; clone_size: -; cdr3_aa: CASSPRGQGNQPQHF; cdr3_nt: TGTGCCAGCAGCCCGCGGGGACAGGGCAATCAGCCCCAGCATTTT
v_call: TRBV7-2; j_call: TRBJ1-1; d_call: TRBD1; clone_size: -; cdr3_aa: CASSSPGQGPMNTEAFF; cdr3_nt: TGTGCCAGCAGCTCGCCGGGACAGGGGCCCATGAACACTGAAGCTTTCTTT
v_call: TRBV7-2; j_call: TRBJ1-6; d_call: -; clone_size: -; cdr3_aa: CASSLSRLTLHF; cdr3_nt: TGTGCCAGCAGCTTATCCCGGTTAACCCTCCACTTT
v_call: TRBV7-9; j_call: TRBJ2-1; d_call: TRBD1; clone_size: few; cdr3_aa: CASSLGQGSEQFF; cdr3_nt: TGTGCCAGCAGCTTAGGACAGGGGAGTGAGCAGTTCTTC
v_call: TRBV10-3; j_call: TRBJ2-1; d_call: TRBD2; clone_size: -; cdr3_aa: CAISEPRTSDNEQFF; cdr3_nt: TGTGCCATCAGTGAGCCGAGGACTAGCGACAATGAGCAGTTCTTC
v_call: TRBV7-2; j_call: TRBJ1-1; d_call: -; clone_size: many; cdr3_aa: CASSLRGTNTEAFF; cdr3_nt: TGTGCCAGCAGCTTACGGGGGACGAACACTGAAGCTTTCTTT
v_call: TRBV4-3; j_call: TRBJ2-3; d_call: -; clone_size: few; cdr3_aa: CASSQRATDTQYF; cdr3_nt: TGCGCCAGCAGCCAGAGAGCCACAGATACGCAGTATTTT
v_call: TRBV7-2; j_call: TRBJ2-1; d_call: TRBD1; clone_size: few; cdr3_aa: CASSLAGTGVNEQFF; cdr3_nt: TGTGCCAGCAGCTTAGCTGGGACAGGGGTCAATGAGCAGTTCTTC
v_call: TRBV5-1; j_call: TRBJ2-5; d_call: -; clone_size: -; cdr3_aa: CASSAGTNQETQYF; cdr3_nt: TGCGCCAGCAGCGCCGGGACAAACCAAGAGACCCAGTACTTC